This TCR beta chain was captured in a study of blood T cell repertoires in COVID-19. Only in-frame clones appear in the TCRdb table, and some are missing; sequencing was by immunoSEQ multiplex PCR. In the table there are some 88,000 clones, 79% of which are singletons. The sequence derives from a human donor in a cohort sampled during active COVID-19. Material for sequencing was peripheral blood.

The CDR3: CATSEGAGNTIYF. The CDR3 DNA follows: TGTGCCACCAGCGAGGGGGCTGGAAACACCATATATTTT. This chain links TRBV15 with TRBJ1-3, with D possibly matching TRBD1 (6 bases). Trimming left V 5 bases short and J 2 bases short, with 7 bases between. The CDR3 sequence is 13 residues long. Germline V gene sequence: CDR1 LNHNV, CDR2 YYDKDF (reference sequence).